These T cell receptor beta chains were read from a single sample in a study of T cell responses to AZD1222 COVID-19 vaccine. Sequencing was performed with immunoSEQ multiplex PCR; in TCRdb, only in-frame clones are kept and a portion is missing. The sample consists of about 140,000 clones, 80% to 90% of them appearing once. The specimen comprised peripheral blood, sampled on day 0 of AZD1222 vaccination. All receptors derive from an adult in good health. CDR3s include the opening cysteine and the closing phenylalanine or tryptophan. The order of the fields is J gene, V gene, clone size, D gene, CDR3 DNA, CDR3 protein. D genes are given only for firm matches. Clone size is not always given. Where it is, it says once, few, many or a class for expanded clones.

TRBJ2-7 | TRBV19 | - | - | TGTGCCAGTAGCCCGCGACACGCATACGAGCAGTACTTC | CASSPRHAYEQYF
TRBJ2-3 | TRBV4-1 | - | - | TGCGCCAGCAGCCGAATTAGAGGATCCAGTCGAGATACGCAGTATTTT | CASSRIRGSSRDTQYF
TRBJ2-7 | TRBV27 | few | TRBD2 | TGTGCCAGCAGGGGGAGGGGATACGAGCAGTACTTC | CASRGRGYEQYF
TRBJ1-1 | TRBV5-1 | medium-sized | TRBD1 | TGCGCCAGCAGCACAGGGGTGCTGAACACTGAAGCTTTCTTT | CASSTGVLNTEAFF
TRBJ2-7 | TRBV3-1/TRBV3-2 | - | - | TGTGCCAGCAGCCAAGTCAGAGGGGTCGAGCAGTACTTC | CASSQVRGVEQYF
TRBJ2-3 | TRBV5-5 | - | - | TGTGCCAGCAGCTCCAGCGGTGGCACAGATACGCAGTATTTT | CASSSSGGTDTQYF
TRBJ1-1 | TRBV15 | - | - | TGTGCCGCCAGCAGAGTTCGCGAGATTCGGACTGAAGCTTTCTTT | CAASRVREIRTEAFF
TRBJ1-1 | TRBV5-1 | - | - | TGCGCCAGCAGCCTACAGGGTAGGACTGAAGCTTTCTTT | CASSLQGRTEAFF
TRBJ2-7 | TRBV5-4 | - | TRBD2 | TGTGCCAGCAGCTCCGGGACTAGCTACGAGCAGTACTTC | CASSSGTSYEQYF
TRBJ1-4 | TRBV18 | - | - | TGTGCCAGCTCACCTGGGCGAGAAAAACTGTTTTTT | CASSPGREKLFF
TRBJ1-1 | TRBV30 | - | - | TGTGCCTGGAGTGTACAGGTCAACACTGAAGCTTTCTTT | CAWSVQVNTEAFF
TRBJ1-2 | TRBV13 | - | TRBD1 | TGTGCCAGCAGCCTGACCGGAAACCGGGACAGGTATGGCTACACCTTC | CASSLTGNRDRYGYTF
TRBJ1-3 | TRBV3-1/TRBV3-2 | - | - | TGTGCCAGCAGCTCGCCCGCCGGGGGGTTTGGAAACACCATATATTTT | CASSSPAGGFGNTIYF
TRBJ2-1 | TRBV5-1 | - | - | TGCGCCAGCAGAGGCGGGTCTGAGCAGTTCTTC | CASRGGSEQFF
TRBJ1-6 | TRBV7-9 | - | - | TGTGCCAGCAGCTTTAACGGTGGAGGTTCACCCCTCCACTTT | CASSFNGGGSPLHF
TRBJ1-1 | TRBV25-1 | - | - | TGTGCCAGCAGTGAATCAAGTGGGAGCACTGAAGCTTTCTTT | CASSESSGSTEAFF